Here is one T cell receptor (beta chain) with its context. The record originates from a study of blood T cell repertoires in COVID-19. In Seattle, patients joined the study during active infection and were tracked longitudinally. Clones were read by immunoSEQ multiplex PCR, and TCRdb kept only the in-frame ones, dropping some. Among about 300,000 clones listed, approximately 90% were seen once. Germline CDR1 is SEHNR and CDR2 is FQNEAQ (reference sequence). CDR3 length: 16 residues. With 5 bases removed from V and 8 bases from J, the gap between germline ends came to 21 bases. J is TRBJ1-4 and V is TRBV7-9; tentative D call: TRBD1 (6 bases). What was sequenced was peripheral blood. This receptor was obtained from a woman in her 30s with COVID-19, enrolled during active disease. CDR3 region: CASSPQVGGRREKLFF. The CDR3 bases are TGTGCCAGCAGCCCCCAAGTCGGGGGGCGCAGGGAAAAACTGTTTTTT.